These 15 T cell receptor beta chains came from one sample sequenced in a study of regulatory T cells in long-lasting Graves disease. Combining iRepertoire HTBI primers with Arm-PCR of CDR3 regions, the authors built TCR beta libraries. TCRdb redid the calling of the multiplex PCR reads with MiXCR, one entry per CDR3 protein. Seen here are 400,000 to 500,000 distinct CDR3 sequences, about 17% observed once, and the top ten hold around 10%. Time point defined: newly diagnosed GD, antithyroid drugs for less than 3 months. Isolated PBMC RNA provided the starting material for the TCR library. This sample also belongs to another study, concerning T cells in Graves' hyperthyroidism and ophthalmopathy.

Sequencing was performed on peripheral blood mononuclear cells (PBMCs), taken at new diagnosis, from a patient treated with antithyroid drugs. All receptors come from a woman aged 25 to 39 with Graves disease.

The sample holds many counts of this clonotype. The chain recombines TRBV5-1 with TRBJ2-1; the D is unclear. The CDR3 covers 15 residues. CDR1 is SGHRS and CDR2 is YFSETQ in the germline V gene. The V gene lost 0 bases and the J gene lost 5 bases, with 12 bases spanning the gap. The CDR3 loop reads CASSLAAEPHNEQFF. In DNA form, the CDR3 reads TGCGCCAGCAGCTTGGCGGCAGAGCCCCACAATGAGCAGTTCTTC.

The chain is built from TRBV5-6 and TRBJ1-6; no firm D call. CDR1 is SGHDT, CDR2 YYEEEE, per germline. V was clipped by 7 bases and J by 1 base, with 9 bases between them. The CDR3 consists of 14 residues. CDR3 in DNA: TGTGCCAGCCGCCGGGGTTCCTATAATTCACCCCTCCACTTT. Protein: CASRRGSYNSPLHF. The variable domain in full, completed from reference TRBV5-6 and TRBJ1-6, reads DAGVTQSPTHLIKTRGQQVTLRCSPKSGHDTVSWYQQALGQGPQFIFQYYEEEERQRGNFPDRFSGHQFPNYSSELNVNALLLGDSALYLCASRRGSYNSPLHFGNGTRLTVT.

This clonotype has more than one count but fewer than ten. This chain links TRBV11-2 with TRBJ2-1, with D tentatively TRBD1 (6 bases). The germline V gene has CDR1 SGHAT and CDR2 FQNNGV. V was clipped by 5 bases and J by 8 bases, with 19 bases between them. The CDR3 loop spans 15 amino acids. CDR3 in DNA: TGTGCCAGCAGCAGCCGGGACATCAAGGGTTATGAGCAGTTCTTC. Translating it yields CASSSRDIKGYEQFF.

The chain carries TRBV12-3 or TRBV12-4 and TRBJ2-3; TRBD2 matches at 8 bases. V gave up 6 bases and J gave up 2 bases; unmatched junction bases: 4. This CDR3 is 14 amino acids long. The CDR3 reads CASSYGLATDTQYF. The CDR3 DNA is TGTGCCAGCAGCTATGGACTAGCCACAGATACGCAGTATTTT.

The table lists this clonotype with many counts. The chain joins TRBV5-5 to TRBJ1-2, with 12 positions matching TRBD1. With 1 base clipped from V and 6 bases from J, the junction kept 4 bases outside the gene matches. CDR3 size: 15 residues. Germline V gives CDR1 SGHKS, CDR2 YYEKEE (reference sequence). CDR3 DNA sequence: TGTGCCAGCAGCTTGTCGGGACAGGGGGCGAATGGCTACACCTTC. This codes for CASSLSGQGANGYTF. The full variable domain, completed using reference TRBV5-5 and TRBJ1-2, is DAGVTQSPTHLIKTRGQQVTLRCSPISGHKSVSWYQQVLGQGPQFIFQYYEKEERGRGNFPDRFSARQFPNYSSELNVNALLLGDSALYLCASSLSGQGANGYTFGSGTRLTVV.

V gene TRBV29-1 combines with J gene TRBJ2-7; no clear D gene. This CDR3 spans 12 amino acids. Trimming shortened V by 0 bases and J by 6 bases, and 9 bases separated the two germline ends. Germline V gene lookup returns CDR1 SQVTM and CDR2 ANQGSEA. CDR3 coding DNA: TGCAGCGTTGAAGAACACCCCGGCGAGCAGTACTTC. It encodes CSVEEHPGEQYF.

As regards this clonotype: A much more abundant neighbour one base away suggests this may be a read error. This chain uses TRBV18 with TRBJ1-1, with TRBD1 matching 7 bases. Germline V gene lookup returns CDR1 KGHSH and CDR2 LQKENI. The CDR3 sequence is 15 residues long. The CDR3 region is CASSDPGTVLTEVFF. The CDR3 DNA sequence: TGTGCCAGCTCAGACCCCGGGACAGTATTAACTGAAGTTTTCTTT.

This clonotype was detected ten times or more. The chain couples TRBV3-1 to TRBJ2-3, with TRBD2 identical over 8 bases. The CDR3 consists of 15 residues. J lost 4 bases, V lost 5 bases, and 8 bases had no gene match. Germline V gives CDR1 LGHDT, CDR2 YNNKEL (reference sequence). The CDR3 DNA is TGTGCCAGCAGCGGTTCGCGGGGGGCCCCAGATACGCAGTATTTT. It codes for CASSGSRGAPDTQYF.

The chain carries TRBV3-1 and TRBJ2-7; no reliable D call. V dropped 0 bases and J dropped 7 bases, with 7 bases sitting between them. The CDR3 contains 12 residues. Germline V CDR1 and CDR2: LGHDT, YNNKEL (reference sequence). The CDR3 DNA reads TGTGCCAGCAGCCAAGATTACCGGGAGCAGTACTTC. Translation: CASSQDYREQYF.

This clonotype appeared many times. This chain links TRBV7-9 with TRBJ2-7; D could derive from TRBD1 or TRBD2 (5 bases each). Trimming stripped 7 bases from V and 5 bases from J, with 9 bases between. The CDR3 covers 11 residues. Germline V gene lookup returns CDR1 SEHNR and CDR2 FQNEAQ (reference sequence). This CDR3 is CASTRGHEQYF. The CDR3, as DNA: TGTGCCAGCACCCGGGGCCACGAGCAGTACTTC.

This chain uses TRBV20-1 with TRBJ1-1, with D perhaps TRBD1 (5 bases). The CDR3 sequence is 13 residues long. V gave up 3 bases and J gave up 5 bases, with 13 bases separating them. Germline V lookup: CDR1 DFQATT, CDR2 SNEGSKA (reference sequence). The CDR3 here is CSARTAGGTEAFF. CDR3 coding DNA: TGCAGTGCTAGGACTGCGGGGGGAACTGAAGCTTTCTTT.

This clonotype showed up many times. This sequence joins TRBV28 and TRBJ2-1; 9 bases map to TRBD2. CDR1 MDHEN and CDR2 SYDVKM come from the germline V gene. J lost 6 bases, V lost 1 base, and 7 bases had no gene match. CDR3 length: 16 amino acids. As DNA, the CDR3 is TGTGCCAGCAGTTTATATTGGCGGGGGGGGGGCAATGAGCAGTTCTTC. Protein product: CASSLYWRGGGNEQFF.

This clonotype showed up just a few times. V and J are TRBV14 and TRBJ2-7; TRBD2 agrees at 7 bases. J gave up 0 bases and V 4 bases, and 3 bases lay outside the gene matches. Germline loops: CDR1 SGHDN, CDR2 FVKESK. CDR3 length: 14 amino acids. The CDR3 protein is CASSPWDYSYEQYF. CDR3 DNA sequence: TGTGCCAGCAGCCCCTGGGACTACTCCTACGAGCAGTACTTC. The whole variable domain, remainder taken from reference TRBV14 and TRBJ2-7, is EAGVTQFPSHSVIEKGQTVTLRCDPISGHDNLYWYRRVMGKEIKFLLHFVKESKQDESGMPNNRFLAERTGGTYSTLKVQPAELEDSGVYFCASSPWDYSYEQYFGPGTRLTVT.

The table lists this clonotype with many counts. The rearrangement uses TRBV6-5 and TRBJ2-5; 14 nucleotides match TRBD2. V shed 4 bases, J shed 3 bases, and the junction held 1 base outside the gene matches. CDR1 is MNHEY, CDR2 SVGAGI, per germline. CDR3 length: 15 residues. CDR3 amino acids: CASSSGLAGEETQYF. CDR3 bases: TGTGCCAGCAGTTCGGGACTAGCGGGAGAAGAGACCCAGTACTTC.

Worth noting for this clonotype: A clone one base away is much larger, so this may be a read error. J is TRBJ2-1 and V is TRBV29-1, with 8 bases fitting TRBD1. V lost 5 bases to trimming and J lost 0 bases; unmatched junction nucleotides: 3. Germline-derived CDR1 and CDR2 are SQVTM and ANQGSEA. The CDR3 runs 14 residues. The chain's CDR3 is CSVPGTGSYNEQFF. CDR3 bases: TGCAGCGTTCCCGGGACAGGCTCCTACAATGAGCAGTTCTTC.